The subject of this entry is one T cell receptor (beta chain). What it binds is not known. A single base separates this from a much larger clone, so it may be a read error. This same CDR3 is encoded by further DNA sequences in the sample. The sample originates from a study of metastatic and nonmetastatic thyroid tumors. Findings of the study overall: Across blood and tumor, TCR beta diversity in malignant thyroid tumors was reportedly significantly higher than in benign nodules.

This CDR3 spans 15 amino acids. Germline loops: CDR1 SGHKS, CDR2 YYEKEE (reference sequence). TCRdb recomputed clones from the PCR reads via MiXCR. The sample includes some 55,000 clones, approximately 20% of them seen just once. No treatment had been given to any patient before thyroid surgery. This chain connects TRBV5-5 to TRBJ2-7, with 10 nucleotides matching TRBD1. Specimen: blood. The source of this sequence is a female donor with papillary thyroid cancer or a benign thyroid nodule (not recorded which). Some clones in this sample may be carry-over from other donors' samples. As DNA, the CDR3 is TGTGCTAGCAGCCCGCTGGGACAGGGGTCCTACGAGCAGTACTTC. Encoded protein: CASSPLGQGSYEQYF.